These 26 T cell receptor beta chains came from one sample sequenced in a study of blood T cell repertoires in COVID-19. The repertoire was sequenced with immunoSEQ multiplex PCR; TCRdb's copy has only in-frame clones and lacks some. The sample lists 150,000 to 200,000 clones; around 88% were seen once. Sample: PBMCs or T cells enriched from blood (not recorded which). The receptors originated from a woman aged 45-65 years in a cohort exposed to, infected with or recovered from COVID-19 (not recorded which).

CDR3 coding DNA: TGTGCCAGCAGCTTCCCTGGACAGATGAACACTGAAGCTTTCTTT. The encoded protein is CASSFPGQMNTEAFF. J is TRBJ1-1 and V is TRBV5-4, with D possibly matching TRBD1 (6 bases). Between the trimmed V and J ends, which lost 2 bases and 0 bases, there was a span of 11 bases. CDR3 length: 15 amino acids. Germline V gene data show CDR1 as SGHNT and CDR2 as YYREEE (reference sequence).

CDR3 DNA sequence: TGTGCCAGCAGCGTAGCCCCGGGACTAGCCTTCGAGCAGTACTTC. This encodes CASSVAPGLAFEQYF. The chain recombines TRBV9 with TRBJ2-7; 9 positions agree with TRBD2. The CDR3 contains 15 residues. The ends lost 0 bases at V and 6 bases at J; junction bases unmatched: 7. Germline CDR1 and CDR2: SGDLS and YYNGEE.

The rearrangement links TRBV12-3 or TRBV12-4 to TRBJ1-2; 8 nucleotides agree with TRBD1. This CDR3 has 13 residues. V was pared by 7 bases and J by 11 bases, with 12 bases of the junction left unmatched. The CDR3, as DNA: TGTGCCAGCACTGTACGGGGACAGGTGCGGTACACCTTC. Residues: CASTVRGQVRYTF.

The CDR3 nucleotides read TGTGCCAGCAGCTACTGGAAGGGGGGGCAGGGTAATGAAAAACTGTTTTTT. Translation: CASSYWKGGQGNEKLFF. This chain joins TRBV28 and TRBJ1-4, with D tentatively TRBD1 (6 bases). The V gene lost 6 bases and the J gene lost 4 bases, with 21 bases spanning the gap. The CDR3 extends over 17 amino acids. The germline V gene has CDR1 MDHEN and CDR2 SYDVKM.

This chain joins TRBV7-6 and TRBJ2-6, with 10 bases identical to TRBD1. Germline-derived CDR1 and CDR2 are SGHVS and FNYEAQ. This CDR3 is built from 19 residues. The V and J ends lost 5 bases and 2 bases, in that order; junction bases with no gene match: 12. The CDR3 nucleotides are TGTGCCAGCAGCGGCGTGGACAGGGGGAAATTTGCTGGGGCCAACGTCCTGACTTTC. Its translation is CASSGVDRGKFAGANVLTF.

This clone was counted a single time. V usage is TRBV7-9 and J usage is TRBJ2-1; the D gene is possibly TRBD1 (6 bases). Germline loops: CDR1 SEHNR, CDR2 FQNEAQ (reference sequence). V lost 5 bases and J 7 bases, leaving 27 bases between the germline ends. The CDR3 is 18 residues long. The CDR3 nucleotides are TGTGCCAGCAGCACCCGAGAGTTGGGGCAACAGGGAAAGAATGAGCAGTTCTTC. Translating it yields CASSTRELGQQGKNEQFF. Full variable domain (remainder filled in from reference TRBV7-9 and TRBJ2-1): DTGVSQNPRHKITKRGQNVTFRCDPISEHNRLYWYRQTLGQGPEFLTYFQNEAQLEKSRLLSDRFSAERPKGSFSTLEIQRTEQGDSAMYLCASSTRELGQQGKNEQFFGPGTRLTVL.

The rearrangement uses TRBV30 and TRBJ2-1, with 9 bases that match TRBD2. Germline CDR1 GTSNPN, CDR2 SVGIG (reference sequence). This CDR3 is built from 13 residues. Trimming cost V 4 bases and J 15 bases; bases outside gene matches: 13. The DNA of the CDR3 is TGTGCCTGGACCGACGGGGCAGGGACTAGCTGGTTCTTC. It codes for CAWTDGAGTSWFF.

As to this clone: The junction shows a germline mismatch at one end, possibly a read error. At the DNA level, this CDR3 is encoded by other sequences in the same sample as well. The V gene is TRBV9, the J gene TRBJ2-7, with TRBD1 identical over 7 bases. This CDR3 comprises 14 residues. The germline CDR1 and CDR2 sequences are SGDLS and YYNGEE. The CDR3 nucleotides are TGTGCTAGCAGCGTAGGGGACAGCTCCTACGAGCAGTACTTC. Amino acid sequence: CASSVGDSSYEQYF.

The V and J genes are TRBV27 and TRBJ1-4; 12 bases line up with TRBD1. Germline V gene data show CDR1 as MNHEY and CDR2 as SMNVEV (reference sequence). The V gene end was trimmed by 9 bases and the J gene end by 7 bases; junction bases not matched to a gene: 9. The CDR3 consists of 15 residues. Here the CDR3 reads CASREWGQGAEKLFF. The CDR3 region has the DNA TGTGCCAGTAGAGAATGGGGACAGGGGGCTGAAAAACTGTTTTTT.

The CDR3 DNA reads TGCAGCGTTGAAACTAGCGGGGGGCCCCAAGAGACCCAGTACTTC. This translates into CSVETSGGPQETQYF. The chain has TRBV29-1 and TRBJ2-5; 12 bases line up with TRBD2. The J segment lost 1 base and the V segment lost 2 bases, leaving 2 bases of the junction unmatched. Per the germline V gene, CDR1 is SQVTM and CDR2 is ANQGSEA. This CDR3 contains 15 residues.

This clone occurred many times. The CDR3 here is CASSEGTGEGYTF. The CDR3 region has the DNA TGCGCCAGCTCCGAAGGGACAGGGGAAGGCTACACCTTC. This rearrangement joins TRBV5-1 to TRBJ1-2; 10 bases agree with TRBD1. Germline values: CDR1 SGHRS, CDR2 YFSETQ. The CDR3 is 13 amino acids. Trimming at V came to 7 bases and at J to 8 bases, leaving 8 bases not matched to a gene.

The chain uses TRBV4-1 and TRBJ2-7; 9 nucleotides match TRBD2. With 1 base clipped from V and 4 bases from J, the junction kept 5 bases outside the gene matches. The germline CDR1 and CDR2 sequences are MGHRA and YSYEKL. The CDR3 is made up of 15 amino acids. The CDR3 region has the DNA TGCGCCAGCAGCCAAGTTGCTAGCGGGGAGTACGAGCAGTACTTC. Amino acid sequence: CASSQVASGEYEQYF.

For the CDR3, the DNA is TGTGCCAGCAGCTGGACAGGCTATGAGCAGTTCTTC. Translation gives CASSWTGYEQFF. This chain joins TRBV2 and TRBJ2-1, with 7 bases lining up with TRBD1. Trimming cost V 6 bases and J 8 bases; bases outside gene matches: 4. CDR3 length: 12 amino acids. Per the germline V gene, CDR1 is SNHLY and CDR2 is FYNNEI.

DNA of the CDR3: TGTGCCAGCAGGGAATCCTGGGCCTCAAGGGGCACCGGGGAGCTGTTTTTT. It encodes CASRESWASRGTGELFF. The J gene is TRBJ2-2, the V gene TRBV6-1; D may be TRBD1 (5 bases). V was pared by 6 bases and J by 4 bases, with 21 bases between. The germline V gene encodes CDR1 MNHNS and CDR2 SASEGT. This CDR3 region has 17 residues.

This clone showed up just a few times. The chain is built from TRBV27 and TRBJ1-4; 8 bases align to TRBD1. The V and J ends lost 7 bases and 2 bases, in that order; junction bases with no gene match: 3. Germline assignment: CDR1 MNHEY and CDR2 SMNVEV (reference sequence). The length of the CDR3 is 14 residues. CDR3 bases: TGTGCCAGCAAAAGACAGGGGACTAATGAAAAACTGTTTTTT. It specifies CASKRQGTNEKLFF.

The V call is TRBV10-1, the J call TRBJ1-1; perhaps TRBD1 as D (6 bases). Looked up from germline, CDR1 is WNHNN and CDR2 is SYGVQD (reference sequence). The CDR3 runs 15 residues. V lost 6 bases and J lost 5, with 19 bases in between. CDR3: CASRGQGFGKTEAFF. CDR3 nucleotides: TGCGCCAGCAGGGGGCAGGGGTTTGGTAAAACTGAAGCTTTCTTT.

V usage is TRBV7-2 and J usage is TRBJ2-5; 11 bases agree with TRBD2. Germline V gene lookup returns CDR1 SGHTA and CDR2 FQGNSA. The V segment lost 5 bases and the J segment 5 bases; nucleotides outside the gene matches: 16. The CDR3 is 18 residues long. The CDR3 DNA is TGTGCCAGCAGCCCAGGGGCATTGCGTCTAGCGGGAGGTGAGACCCAGTACTTC. This gives the protein CASSPGALRLAGGETQYF.

This clone appeared a single time. The chain couples TRBV6-5 to TRBJ1-1; 10 nucleotides agree with TRBD1. The CDR3 length is 12 residues. Germline V lookup: CDR1 MNHEY, CDR2 SVGAGI. V was pared by 2 bases and J by 11 bases, with 2 bases of the junction left unmatched. The CDR3 reads CASSYDRGRAFF. Here the CDR3 DNA reads TGTGCCAGCAGTTACGACAGGGGGCGGGCTTTCTTT.

Only a few counts were recorded for this clone. This chain connects TRBV24-1 to TRBJ1-2; D is uncertain. V was cut by 4 bases and J by 2 bases, with 13 bases left in between. This CDR3 is built from 15 residues. CDR1 is KGHDR and CDR2 is SFDVKD in the germline V gene. The CDR3 reads CATSDPNAGNYGYTF. CDR3 nucleotide sequence: TGTGCCACCAGTGACCCGAACGCGGGAAACTATGGCTACACCTTC.

V gene TRBV28 combines with J gene TRBJ1-3; 8 bases are shared with TRBD1. Unmatched junction bases numbered 6, after V lost 6 bases and J lost 2 bases. In germline, CDR1 is MDHEN, CDR2 SYDVKM. The length of the CDR3 is 15 residues. As DNA, the CDR3 is TGTGCCAGCAGACAGGTGACAGGGGCTGGAAACACCATATATTTT. Protein product: CASRQVTGAGNTIYF.

The chain links TRBV2 to TRBJ2-3; 8 bases agree with TRBD2. The V gene's germline CDR1 is SNHLY and CDR2 FYNNEI. The CDR3 has 15 amino acids. Trimming took 3 bases from V and 2 from J; bases not matched to a gene: 4. The CDR3 DNA is TGTGCCAGCAGTGACCCTAGCGGGTTCACAGATACGCAGTATTTT. This codes for CASSDPSGFTDTQYF.

The chain joins TRBV4-2 to TRBJ1-3; maybe TRBD1 (5 bases). Per the germline V gene, CDR1 is LGHNA and CDR2 is YNFKEQ. This CDR3 comprises 17 residues. Trimming stripped 0 bases from V and 1 base from J, with 13 bases between. The CDR3: CASSQDVGRESGNTIYF. For the CDR3, the DNA is TGTGCCAGCAGCCAAGACGTCGGCAGGGAATCTGGAAACACCATATATTTT.

The rearrangement links TRBV6-5 to TRBJ2-7, with 9 positions matching TRBD2. Germline V gene lookup returns CDR1 MNHEY and CDR2 SVGAGI. With 0 bases clipped from V and 3 bases from J, the junction kept 3 bases outside the gene matches. The CDR3 is 15 amino acids. CDR3 in DNA: TGTGCCAGCAGTTACTCGAGACTAGCGGACTACGAGCAGTACTTC. Translation gives CASSYSRLADYEQYF.

The rearrangement links TRBV28 to TRBJ1-2, with 7 bases fitting TRBD1. Germline CDR1 MDHEN, CDR2 SYDVKM. This CDR3 contains 16 residues. V was clipped by 6 bases and J by 0 bases; unmatched bases: 10. In DNA form, the CDR3 reads TGTGCCAGCAGCCGAGGGACAGACCTAACTAACTATGGCTACACCTTC. Translating it yields CASSRGTDLTNYGYTF.

This clone was found once. The gene calls are TRBV4-2 and TRBJ2-7, with D possibly being TRBD2 (6 bases). Germline V lookup: CDR1 LGHNA, CDR2 YNFKEQ. Between the trimmed V and J ends, which lost 7 bases and 5 bases, there was a span of 12 bases. CDR3 length: 12 amino acids. The CDR3 region is CASIPGLHEQYF. In DNA form, the CDR3 reads TGTGCCAGCATACCGGGACTCCACGAGCAGTACTTC.

This clone has only one observation. This chain links TRBV9 with TRBJ1-1, with TRBD1 matching over 9 bases. V was clipped by 2 bases and J by 5 bases; unmatched bases: 7. Germline CDR1 SGDLS, CDR2 YYNGEE. This CDR3 spans 15 amino acids. This CDR3 reads CASSVYRGQGTEAFF. CDR3 nucleotide sequence: TGTGCCAGCAGCGTTTACAGGGGGCAAGGAACTGAAGCTTTCTTT.